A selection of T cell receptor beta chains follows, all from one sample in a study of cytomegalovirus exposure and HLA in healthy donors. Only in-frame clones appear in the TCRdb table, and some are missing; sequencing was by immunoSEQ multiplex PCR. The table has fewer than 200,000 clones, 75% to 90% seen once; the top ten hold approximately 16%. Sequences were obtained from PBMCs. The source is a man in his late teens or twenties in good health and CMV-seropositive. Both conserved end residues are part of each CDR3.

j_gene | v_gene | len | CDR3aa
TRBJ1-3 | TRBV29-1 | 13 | CSVEAHAGNTIYF
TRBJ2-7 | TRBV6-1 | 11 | CAIRGRDEQYF
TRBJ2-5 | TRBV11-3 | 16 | CASSLEGGQGLETQYF
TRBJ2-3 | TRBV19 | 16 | CASSRGIAGGEDTQYF
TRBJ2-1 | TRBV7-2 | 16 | CASSLDPAGSYNEQFF
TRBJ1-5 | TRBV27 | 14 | CASSFGQGGQPQHF
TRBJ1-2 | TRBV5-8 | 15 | CASSEGDRRINGYTF
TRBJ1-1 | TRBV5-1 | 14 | CASSPRPGRTEAFF
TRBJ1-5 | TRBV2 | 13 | CASTGDIYQPQHF
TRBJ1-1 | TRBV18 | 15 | CASSPLTDRGTEAFF
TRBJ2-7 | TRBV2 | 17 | CASSEVALKSNAYEQYF
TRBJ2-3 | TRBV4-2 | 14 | CASSTSGGTDTQYF
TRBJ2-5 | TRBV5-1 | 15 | CASSLFPGQQETQYF
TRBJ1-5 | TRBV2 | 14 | CASSPRQGDQPQHF
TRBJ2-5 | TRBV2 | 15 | CASSDDLGEGETQYF
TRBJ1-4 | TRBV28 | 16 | CASSLGWGATNEKLFF
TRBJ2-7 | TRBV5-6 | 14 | CASSAGTGAYEQYF
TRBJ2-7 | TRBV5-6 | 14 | CASSFSGSSAEQYF
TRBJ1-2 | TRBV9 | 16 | CASSVAGGSVNYGYTF
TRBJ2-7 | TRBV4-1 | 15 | CASSQEPGRGYEQYF
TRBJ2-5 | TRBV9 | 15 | CASSLMEGHQETQYF
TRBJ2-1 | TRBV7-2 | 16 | CASSLDGTGIYNEQFF
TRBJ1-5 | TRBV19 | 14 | CASSIWTGDQPQHF
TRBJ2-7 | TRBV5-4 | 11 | CASSPGYEQYF
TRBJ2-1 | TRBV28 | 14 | CASSSLSGRAGQFF
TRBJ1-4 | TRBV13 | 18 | CASRSSPGQGVLDAKLFF
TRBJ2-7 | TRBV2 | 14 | CASSERQGTSEQYF
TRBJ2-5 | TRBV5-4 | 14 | CASSLIGTKETQYF
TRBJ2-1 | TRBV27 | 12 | CASSPGWDEQFF
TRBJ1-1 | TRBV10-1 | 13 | CASRAAMNTEAFF
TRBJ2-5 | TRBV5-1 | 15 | CASSKDRGTQETQYF
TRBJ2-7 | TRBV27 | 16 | CASSFSGGGPPNEQYF
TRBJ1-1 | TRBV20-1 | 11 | CSAIWTGEAFF
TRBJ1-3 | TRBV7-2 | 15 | CASSPQQGTGNTIYF
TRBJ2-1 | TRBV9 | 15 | CASSLTSGGAVEQFF
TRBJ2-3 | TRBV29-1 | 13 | CSVERGGTDTQYF
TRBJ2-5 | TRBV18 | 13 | CASSRTGMETQYF
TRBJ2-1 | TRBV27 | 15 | CASSPLGSPIHEQFF
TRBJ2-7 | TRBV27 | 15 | CASSVLAGVIYEQYF
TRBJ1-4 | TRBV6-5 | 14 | CAAGGAGTNEKLFF
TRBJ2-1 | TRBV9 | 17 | CASSVGAGTSGSNEQFF
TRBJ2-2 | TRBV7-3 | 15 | CASSYSGSNTGELFF
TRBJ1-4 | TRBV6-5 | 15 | CASRSGEGGREKLFF
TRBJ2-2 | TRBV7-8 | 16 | CASSDRQGLNTGELFF
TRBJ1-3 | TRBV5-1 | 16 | CASSLAGSGSGNTIYF
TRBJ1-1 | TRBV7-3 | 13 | CASSEGANTEAFF
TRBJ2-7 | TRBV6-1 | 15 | CASSGFDRGGYEQYF
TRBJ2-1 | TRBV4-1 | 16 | CASSHPLAGGVNEQFF
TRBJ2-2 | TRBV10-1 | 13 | CASSEGDTGELFF
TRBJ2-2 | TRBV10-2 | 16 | CASSEGSRGPPGELFF
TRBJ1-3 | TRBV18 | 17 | CASSLRQDFSSGNTIYF
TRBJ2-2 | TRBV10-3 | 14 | CAISEFLGTGELFF
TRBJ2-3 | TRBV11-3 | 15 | CASSLGPGGSDTQYF
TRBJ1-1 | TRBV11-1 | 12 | CASSFGTDKAFF
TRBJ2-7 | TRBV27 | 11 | CASSYAGEQYF
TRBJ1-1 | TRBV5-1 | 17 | CASSLIGGTGGGTEAFF
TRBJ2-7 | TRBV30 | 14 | CAWMTGRGSYEQYF
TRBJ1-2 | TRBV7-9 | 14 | CASSPPGTAHGYTF